Following are 10 T cell receptor beta chains from one sample sequenced in a study of CD8 T cells in ankylosing spondylitis. TCRdb independently ran MiXCR on the 5' RACE reads; one entry per CDR3 protein. The table includes around 130,000 distinct CDR3 sequences, around 13% detected once. The sequenced sample consisted of blood, either unsorted or a sorted T cell fraction (not recorded which). These receptors were collected from a female donor with ankylosing spondylitis or in good health (not recorded which).

This clonotype was detected many times. The junction departs from germline at one end; a sequencing error may be responsible. The chain links TRBV7-2 to TRBJ2-5, with D maybe TRBD2 (5 bases). Germline lookup yields CDR1 SGHTA and CDR2 FQGNSA. The CDR3 length is 15 residues. DNA of the CDR3: TGTGCCAGCAGCGTAGCCGGGGTTCTCCAAGAGACCCAGTACTTC. Translation gives CASSVAGVLQETQYF.

This clonotype was seen ten or more times. This chain connects TRBV29-1 to TRBJ2-2, with TRBD1 identical over 7 bases. The J segment lost 0 bases and the V segment lost 7 bases, leaving 5 bases of the junction unmatched. Germline values: CDR1 SQVTM, CDR2 ANQGSEA. CDR3 length equals 14 residues. This chain's CDR3 is CSADGQANTGELFF. DNA of the CDR3: TGCAGCGCTGATGGACAGGCGAACACCGGGGAGCTGTTTTTT.

This clonotype showed up many times. The chain employs TRBV10-1 and TRBJ1-5, with D possibly matching TRBD1 (6 bases). This CDR3 spans 17 amino acids. Germline V lookup: CDR1 WNHNN, CDR2 SYGVQD (reference sequence). With 0 bases removed from V and 4 bases from J, the gap between germline ends came to 16 bases. CDR3 sequence (DNA): TGCGCCAGCAGTGAGTCAGGCGGACCTACAGGGAATCAGCCCCAGCATTTT. It yields the protein CASSESGGPTGNQPQHF.

V usage is TRBV4-2 and J usage is TRBJ2-2; no definite D call. With 1 base removed from V and 1 base from J, the gap between germline ends came to 1 base. Germline lookup yields CDR1 LGHNA and CDR2 YNFKEQ. This CDR3 region has 13 residues. CDR3 bases: TGTGCCAGCAGCCAAGGGAACACCGGGGAGCTGTTTTTT. Translating gives CASSQGNTGELFF.

This rearrangement joins TRBV21-1 to TRBJ1-3; no DNA check was done on the table's D call, TRBD1. TRBV21-1 is reported as a pseudogene. The CDR3 covers 20 residues. Written as DNA, the CDR3 is TGTGCCAGCAGCAAACAAAAGCGGGACAGGGGGCTGGCCTCTGGAAACACCATATATTTT. This translates into CASSKQKRDRGLASGNTIYF.

V and J are TRBV7-8 and TRBJ2-7; 7 bases are a match to TRBD1. CDR1 is SGHVS and CDR2 is FQNEAQ in the germline V gene. Trimming at V came to 2 bases and at J to 5 bases, leaving 9 bases not matched to a gene. The CDR3 contains 15 residues. The CDR3 spells CASSLKTGSWDEQYF. The DNA of the CDR3 is TGTGCCAGCAGCTTAAAGACAGGGTCATGGGACGAGCAGTACTTC.

This clonotype has a count of ten or more. The rearrangement joins TRBV20-1 to TRBJ1-2; 9 bases line up with TRBD1. The V gene's germline CDR1 is DFQATT and CDR2 SNEGSKA (reference sequence). With 0 bases clipped from V and 5 bases from J, the junction kept 7 bases outside the gene matches. The CDR3 length is 15 residues. In DNA, the CDR3 is TGCAGTGCTAGAGATTGGGACAGGGACCGGTATGGCTACACCTTC. The encoded protein is CSARDWDRDRYGYTF.

This clonotype has a count of ten or more. The chain uses TRBV5-6 and TRBJ2-7; 8 nucleotides align to TRBD2. This CDR3 is 16 amino acids long. CDR1 is SGHDT, CDR2 YYEEEE, per germline. J lost 5 bases, V lost 3 bases, and 13 bases had no gene match. The CDR3 protein is CASSSRLAGLPDEQYF. CDR3 bases: TGTGCCAGCAGCTCCCGTCTAGCGGGCCTACCCGACGAGCAGTACTTC.

The J gene is TRBJ1-6, the V gene TRBV5-1, with D unclear. V was shortened by 5 bases and J by 0 bases, with 12 bases between the two germline ends. The germline gives CDR1 SGHRS, CDR2 YFSETQ. CDR3 size: 16 residues. For the CDR3, the DNA is TGCGCCAGCAGACTCGACGGGAGCTCCTATAATTCACCCCTCCACTTT. It codes for CASRLDGSSYNSPLHF.

This clonotype occurred many times. The gene calls are TRBV11-1 and TRBJ1-6; unclear D gene. This CDR3 has 13 amino acids. Germline CDR1 reads SGHAT; CDR2 reads FQDESV (reference sequence). The V end was cut by 2 bases, the J end by 10 bases, with 9 bases between. The CDR3 here is CASSLLPSSPLHF. The CDR3 region has the DNA TGTGCCAGCAGCTTATTACCCTCGTCACCCCTCCACTTT. Full variable domain (remainder filled in from reference TRBV11-1 and TRBJ1-6): EAEVAQSPRYKITEKSQAVAFWCDPISGHATLYWYRQILGQGPELLVQFQDESVVDDSQLPKDRFSAERLKGVDSTLKIQPAELGDSAMYLCASSLLPSSPLHFGNGTRLTVT.